This TCR beta chain was captured in a study of blood T cell repertoires in COVID-19. Unmatched junction bases numbered 5, after V lost 4 bases and J lost 6 bases. Per germline, CDR1 LGHDT and CDR2 YNNKEL (reference sequence). The CDR3 covers 15 residues. Libraries were prepared by immunoSEQ multiplex PCR; TCRdb keeps only in-frame clonotypes and omits some of them. The sample contains roughly 140,000 clones, 81% of which appear only once. The V call is TRBV3-1 (or the pseudogene TRBV3-2), the J call TRBJ2-3, with 12 bases aligning to TRBD2. The clonotype originates from a human donor with acute or convalescent COVID-19. The donor label of this sample is uncertain. The specimen sequenced was peripheral blood. The CDR3 protein is CASSRTSGVPDTQYF. The DNA of the CDR3 is TGTGCCAGCAGCCGGACTAGCGGGGTCCCGGATACGCAGTATTTT.